A selection of T cell receptor beta chains follows, all from one sample in a study of technical replicates of blood from several donors. Sequencing used immunoSEQ multiplex PCR; TCRdb keeps in-frame clones, though not all of them. The table records some 99,000 clones, approximately 95% of them present only once. The sample consisted of T cells isolated from PBMCs. These receptors were taken from a human donor in good health. Both conserved end residues are part of each CDR3. D genes are given only for firm matches. Where a row states a size, it is once, few, many or the class of an expanded clone; other rows omit it.

length	D	V	J	size	CDR3	DNA
14	TRBD1	TRBV5-1	TRBJ1-1	.	CASSLGQGGTEAFF	TGCGCCAGCAGCTTGGGACAGGGAGGTACTGAAGCTTTCTTT
14	TRBD1	TRBV6-1	TRBJ2-7	once	CASSRDRGTYEQYF	TGTGCCAGCAGCCGGGACAGGGGAACCTACGAGCAGTACTTC
16	TRBD1	TRBV28	TRBJ1-1	.	CASSPQGQGWNTEAFF	TGTGCCAGCAGTCCACAGGGGCAGGGATGGAACACTGAAGCTTTCTTT
13	.	TRBV5-1	TRBJ1-2	.	CASSENVNYGYTF	TGCGCCAGCAGTGAGAACGTAAACTATGGCTACACCTTC
12	.	TRBV6-5	TRBJ1-4	once	CASRTRNEKLFF	TGTGCCAGCAGAACTCGTAATGAAAAACTGTTTTTT
15	.	TRBV5-4	TRBJ2-1	.	CASSLAGSGRNEQFF	TGTGCCAGCAGCTTGGCCGGCAGCGGTCGCAATGAGCAGTTCTTC
15	.	TRBV6-5	TRBJ2-3	once	CASSTSGIGTDTQYF	TGTGCCAGCAGTACTTCAGGGATAGGAACAGATACGCAGTATTTT
14	.	TRBV27	TRBJ1-1	.	CASRRAGSGTEAFF	TGTGCCAGCAGGAGGGCGGGGTCGGGCACTGAAGCTTTCTTT
16	.	TRBV10-2	TRBJ1-5	.	CASSDPGGWSNQPQHF	TGCGCCAGCAGTGACCCCGGAGGGTGGAGCAATCAGCCCCAGCATTTT
15	TRBD2	TRBV15	TRBJ2-5	.	CATSRDQGSGETQYF	TGTGCCACCAGCAGAGATCAGGGTAGCGGGGAGACCCAGTACTTC
14	TRBD2	TRBV5-1	TRBJ2-7	.	CASRGLAGASEQYF	TGCGCCAGCAGAGGACTAGCGGGAGCGAGCGAGCAGTACTTC
18	TRBD2	TRBV11-1	TRBJ2-5	.	CASSPEPGLALVQETQYF	TGTGCCAGCAGCCCCGAACCGGGACTAGCGTTGGTTCAAGAGACCCAGTACTTC
14	TRBD1	TRBV6-6	TRBJ1-4	.	CASTPRQGEEKLFF	TGTGCCAGCACCCCAAGACAGGGTGAGGAAAAACTGTTTTTT
12	.	TRBV9	TRBJ2-7	.	CASSVDGYEQYF	TGTGCCAGCAGCGTAGACGGCTACGAGCAGTACTTC
13	.	TRBV28	TRBJ2-5	.	CASSLTYPETQYF	TGTGCCAGCAGCTTGACATATCCAGAGACCCAGTACTTC
12	TRBD1	TRBV5-6	TRBJ1-3	.	CASSDGTASGYF	TGTGCCAGCAGCGACGGGACAGCCTCTGGATATTTT
15	TRBD1	TRBV5-1	TRBJ2-3	.	CASSLGDSSPVTQYF	TGCGCCAGCAGCCTAGGGGACAGTAGCCCAGTAACGCAGTATTTT
16	.	TRBV4-2	TRBJ2-3	.	CASSQESAPVSDTQYF	TGTGCCAGCAGCCAAGAAAGCGCGCCTGTATCGGATACGCAGTATTTT
17	TRBD2	TRBV10-3	TRBJ2-3	.	CAISDWTSGTSTDTQYF	TGTGCCATCAGTGACTGGACTAGCGGAACTAGCACAGATACGCAGTATTTT
13	.	TRBV4-1	TRBJ1-5	.	CASSQDRDQPQHF	TGCGCCAGCAGCCAAGACAGGGATCAGCCCCAGCATTTT
15	TRBD1	TRBV4-1	TRBJ1-2	once	CASSQVQGGDYGYTF	TGCGCCAGCAGCCAAGTACAGGGGGGGGACTATGGCTACACCTTC
14	.	TRBV6-6	TRBJ2-7	.	CASTEVQVSYEQYF	TGTGCCAGCACGGAGGTGCAGGTCTCCTACGAGCAGTACTTC
18	TRBD2	TRBV7-2	TRBJ2-7	.	CASSLQPAGGPIGYEQYF	TGTGCCAGCAGCTTACAGCCGGCGGGAGGGCCGATTGGCTACGAGCAGTACTTC
15	TRBD1	TRBV6-1	TRBJ2-2	.	CASTGLRGRVGELFF	TGTGCCAGCACAGGGCTGAGGGGGCGGGTCGGGGAGCTGTTTTTT
14	TRBD2	TRBV2	TRBJ2-1	.	CASGTSGGHNEQFF	TGTGCCAGCGGGACTAGCGGGGGCCACAATGAGCAGTTCTTC
17	.	TRBV4-1	TRBJ1-2	.	CASSPSGQGPPNYGYTF	TGCGCCAGCAGCCCATCCGGCCAGGGGCCTCCTAACTATGGCTACACCTTC
18	.	TRBV25-1	TRBJ2-3	.	CASSAGTIHLTSTDTQYF	TGTGCCAGCAGTGCCGGGACAATCCACCTTACTAGCACAGATACGCAGTATTTT
15	.	TRBV18	TRBJ1-4	.	CASSPRGFTNEKLFF	TGTGCCAGCTCACCCCGGGGTTTTACTAATGAAAAACTGTTTTTT
13	TRBD2	TRBV6-5	TRBJ2-3	.	CASQRLAGDTQYF	TGTGCCAGCCAAAGACTAGCGGGAGATACGCAGTATTTT
13	.	TRBV27	TRBJ2-7	.	CASSLTGPYEQYF	TGTGCCAGCAGTTTGACAGGTCCCTACGAGCAGTACTTC
13	TRBD1	TRBV30	TRBJ2-7	.	CAWSLKGAREQYF	TGTGCCTGGAGTCTTAAGGGGGCTCGGGAGCAGTACTTC
14	.	TRBV28	TRBJ2-1	.	CASSLPGNNNEQFF	TGTGCCAGCAGTTTACCCGGGAATAACAATGAGCAGTTCTTC
13	.	TRBV6-5	TRBJ1-2	.	CASKLEVNYGYTF	TGTGCCAGCAAGTTAGAGGTTAACTATGGCTACACCTTC
14	TRBD1	TRBV28	TRBJ1-1	.	CASTRQGRNTEAFF	TGTGCCAGCACTAGACAGGGTCGGAACACTGAAGCTTTCTTT
15	.	TRBV27	TRBJ1-2	.	CASAHAAPQGSGYTF	TGTGCCAGCGCCCATGCAGCTCCTCAGGGGAGCGGCTACACCTTC
14	TRBD1	TRBV7-6	TRBJ2-7	.	CASSEPGGTYEQYF	TGTGCCAGCAGCGAACCAGGGGGAACCTACGAGCAGTACTTC
14	TRBD2	TRBV7-9	TRBJ2-3	.	CASSPSGVTDTQYF	TGTGCCAGCAGCCCAAGCGGGGTCACAGATACGCAGTATTTT
16	TRBD2	TRBV7-7	TRBJ2-1	.	CASSLAGPAGGNEQFF	TGTGCTAGCAGCTTAGCGGGTCCGGCGGGGGGCAATGAGCAGTTCTTC
14	.	TRBV25-1	TRBJ1-2	.	CASSEIGGRYGYTF	TGTGCCAGCAGTGAAATAGGAGGCCGATATGGCTACACCTTC
17	.	TRBV12-5	TRBJ2-2	.	CASGLVQSGQNTGELFF	TGTGCTAGTGGTTTGGTCCAGTCGGGACAGAACACCGGGGAGCTGTTTTTT
16	TRBD2	TRBV4-1	TRBJ2-2	.	CASSQSTLAGPGELFF	TGCGCCAGCAGCCAGAGTACACTAGCGGGACCCGGGGAGCTGTTTTTT
16	.	TRBV29-1	TRBJ2-6	.	CSVIGTEGSGANVLTF	TGCAGCGTCATCGGGACTGAGGGCTCTGGGGCCAACGTCCTGACTTTC
14	.	TRBV5-6	TRBJ2-7	.	CASSSDSGAYEQYF	TGTGCCAGCAGCTCGGATTCCGGGGCCTACGAGCAGTACTTC
15	TRBD1	TRBV7-3	TRBJ2-7	.	CASSLRPRDRGEQYF	TGTGCCAGCAGCTTAAGGCCCCGGGACAGGGGCGAGCAGTACTTC
15	TRBD2	TRBV7-9	TRBJ2-7	once	CASSRVLAGGYEQYF	TGTGCCAGCAGCCGAGTCCTAGCGGGAGGCTACGAGCAGTACTTC
16	TRBD1	TRBV11-3	TRBJ1-2	.	CASSLEKTGGDYGYTF	TGTGCCAGCAGCTTAGAAAAGACAGGGGGCGACTATGGCTACACCTTC
17	.	TRBV5-4	TRBJ1-2	.	CASSLPGSRPGEYGYTF	TGTGCCAGCAGCTTACCAGGGTCGCGGCCAGGGGAATATGGCTACACCTTC
14	TRBD1	TRBV10-1	TRBJ1-1	.	CASSESGTGAKAFF	TGCGCCAGCAGTGAGTCCGGGACAGGGGCAAAAGCTTTCTTT
18	TRBD1	TRBV29-1	TRBJ2-3	few	CSVEDLPSRQGLTDTQYF	TGCAGCGTTGAAGATCTTCCCTCCAGACAGGGGCTGACAGATACGCAGTATTTT
17	TRBD2	TRBV4-2	TRBJ2-1	.	CASSQVGGAGGENEQFF	TGTGCCAGCAGCCAAGTTGGGGGAGCGGGGGGTGAGAATGAGCAGTTCTTC
13	TRBD2	TRBV7-8	TRBJ2-2	.	CASGGSPTGELFF	TGTGCCAGCGGCGGGAGTCCCACCGGGGAGCTGTTTTTT
16	TRBD1	TRBV10-3	TRBJ2-7	.	CAITSGLTGGSDEQYF	TGTGCCATCACATCTGGGCTAACAGGGGGTTCTGACGAGCAGTACTTC
15	TRBD1	TRBV11-2	TRBJ2-7	.	CASSARDRSSYEQYF	TGTGCCAGCAGCGCCCGGGACAGGAGCTCCTACGAGCAGTACTTC
11	TRBD1	TRBV10-2	TRBJ2-7	.	CASSLGGQVYF	TGCGCCAGCAGCCTCGGGGGACAGGTTTACTTC
14	.	TRBV6-5	TRBJ1-2	.	CASSPPAGNYGYTF	TGTGCCAGCAGTCCCCCCGCAGGGAACTATGGCTACACCTTC